This T cell receptor (beta chain) was identified in a study of draining lymph node invasion in breast cancer. Overall study findings and caveats: Top-100 tumor clone tracking could be done for just two patients. Per tissue, about 12-22% of Treg TCRs matched Tconv TCRs. TCRs seen in both Treg and Tconv subsets only suggest shared origin.

Germline CDR1 is SGHAT and CDR2 is FQNNGV. The CDR3 runs 15 residues. Trimming took 0 bases from V and 0 from J, leaving 6 bases between them. The CD4+ CD45RA- CD25- gate defined the sorted memory conventional CD4 T cells. Each tumor-draining lymph node was labeled invaded or non-invaded. This clonotype was found a few times. Its antigen remains unknown. TCRdb recomputed calls from the bulk RNA-seq reads with MiXCR, one row per CDR3 protein. The sample consists of about 2,900 distinct CDR3 sequences, about three quarters of them appearing once. The clonotype originates from a female donor with luminal breast cancer. Sequenced material: sorted memory CD4+ effector T cells from a lymph node. The chain uses TRBV11-2 and TRBJ2-1; no firm D call. The DNA for the CDR3 is TGTGCCAGCAGCTTAGAGGCGAGCTCCTACAATGAGCAGTTCTTC. Protein sequence: CASSLEASSYNEQFF.